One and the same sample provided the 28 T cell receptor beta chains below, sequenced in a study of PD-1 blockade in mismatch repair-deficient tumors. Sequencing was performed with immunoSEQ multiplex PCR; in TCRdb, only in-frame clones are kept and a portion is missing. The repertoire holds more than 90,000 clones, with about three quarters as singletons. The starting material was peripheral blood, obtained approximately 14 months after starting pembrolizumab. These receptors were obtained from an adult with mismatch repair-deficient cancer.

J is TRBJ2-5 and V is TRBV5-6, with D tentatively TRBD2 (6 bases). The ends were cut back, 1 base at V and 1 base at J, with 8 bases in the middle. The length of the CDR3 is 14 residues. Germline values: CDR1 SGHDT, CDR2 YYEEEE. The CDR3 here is CASSLRDFQETQYF. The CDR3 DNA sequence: TGTGCCAGCAGCTTGAGGGACTTCCAAGAGACCCAGTACTTC.

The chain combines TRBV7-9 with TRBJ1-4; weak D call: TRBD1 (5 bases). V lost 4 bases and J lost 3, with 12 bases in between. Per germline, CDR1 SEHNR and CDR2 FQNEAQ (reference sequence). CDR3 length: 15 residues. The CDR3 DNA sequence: TGTGCCAGCAGCTCAAGACAGCAGCCTAATGAAAAACTGTTTTTT. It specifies CASSSRQQPNEKLFF. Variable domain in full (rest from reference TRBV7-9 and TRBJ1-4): DTGVSQNPRHKITKRGQNVTFRCDPISEHNRLYWYRQTLGQGPEFLTYFQNEAQLEKSRLLSDRFSAERPKGSFSTLEIQRTEQGDSAMYLCASSSRQQPNEKLFFGSGTQLSVL.

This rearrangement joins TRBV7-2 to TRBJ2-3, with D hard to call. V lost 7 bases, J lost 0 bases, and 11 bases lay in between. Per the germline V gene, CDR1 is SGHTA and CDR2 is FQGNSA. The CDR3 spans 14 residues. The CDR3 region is CASKRPLSTDTQYF. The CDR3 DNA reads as TGTGCCAGCAAACGGCCCCTTAGCACAGATACGCAGTATTTT.

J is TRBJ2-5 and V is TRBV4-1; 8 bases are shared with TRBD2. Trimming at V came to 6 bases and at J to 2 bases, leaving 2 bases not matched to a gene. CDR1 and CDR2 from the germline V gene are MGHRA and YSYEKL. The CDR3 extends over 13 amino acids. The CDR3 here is CASSRLAQETQYF. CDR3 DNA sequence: TGCGCCAGCAGTCGACTAGCGCAAGAGACCCAGTACTTC.

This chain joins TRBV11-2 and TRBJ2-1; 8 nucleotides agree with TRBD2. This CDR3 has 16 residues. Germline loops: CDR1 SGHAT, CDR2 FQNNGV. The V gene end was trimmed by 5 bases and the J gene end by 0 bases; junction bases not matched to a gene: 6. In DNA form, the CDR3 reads TGTGCCAGCAGCCGGGGTAGCGGGAACTCCTACAATGAGCAGTTCTTC. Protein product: CASSRGSGNSYNEQFF.

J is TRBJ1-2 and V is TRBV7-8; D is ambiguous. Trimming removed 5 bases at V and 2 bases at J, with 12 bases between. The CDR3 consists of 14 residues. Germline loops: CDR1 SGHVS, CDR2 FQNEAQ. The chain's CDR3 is CASSTGPKNYGYTF. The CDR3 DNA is TGTGCCAGCAGCACCGGACCGAAGAACTATGGCTACACCTTC.

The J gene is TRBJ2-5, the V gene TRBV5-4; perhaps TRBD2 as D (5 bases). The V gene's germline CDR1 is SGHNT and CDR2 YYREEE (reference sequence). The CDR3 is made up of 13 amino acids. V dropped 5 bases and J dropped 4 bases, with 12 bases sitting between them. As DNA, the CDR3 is TGTGCCAGCAGTATTGAGGGCCGAGAGACCCAGTACTTC. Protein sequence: CASSIEGRETQYF. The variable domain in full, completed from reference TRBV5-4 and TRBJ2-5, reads ETGVTQSPTHLIKTRGQQVTLRCSSQSGHNTVSWYQQALGQGPQFIFQYYREEENGRGNFPPRFSGLQFPNYSSELNVNALELDDSALYLCASSIEGRETQYFGPGTRLLVL.

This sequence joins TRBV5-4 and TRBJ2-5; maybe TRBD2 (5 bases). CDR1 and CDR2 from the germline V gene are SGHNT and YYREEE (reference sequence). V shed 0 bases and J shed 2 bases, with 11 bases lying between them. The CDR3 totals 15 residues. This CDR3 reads CASSLVRGGQETQYF. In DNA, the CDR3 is TGTGCCAGCAGCTTGGTCCGGGGTGGGCAAGAGACCCAGTACTTC.

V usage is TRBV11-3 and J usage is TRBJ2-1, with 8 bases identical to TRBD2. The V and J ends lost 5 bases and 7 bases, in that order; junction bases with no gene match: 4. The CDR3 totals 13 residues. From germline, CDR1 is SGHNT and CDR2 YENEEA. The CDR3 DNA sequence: TGTGCCAGCAGCGGTGGACTAGCAAATGAGCAGTTCTTC. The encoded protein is CASSGGLANEQFF.

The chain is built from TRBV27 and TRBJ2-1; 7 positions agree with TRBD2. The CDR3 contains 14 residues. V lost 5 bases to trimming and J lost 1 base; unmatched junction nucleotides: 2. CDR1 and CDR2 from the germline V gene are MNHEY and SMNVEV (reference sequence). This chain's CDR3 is CASSQGLSYNEQFF. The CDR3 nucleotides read TGTGCCAGCAGTCAGGGACTATCCTACAATGAGCAGTTCTTC.

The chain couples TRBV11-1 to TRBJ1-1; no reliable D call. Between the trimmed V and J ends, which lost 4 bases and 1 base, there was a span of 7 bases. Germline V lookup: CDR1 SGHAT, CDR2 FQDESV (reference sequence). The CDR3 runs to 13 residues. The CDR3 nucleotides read TGTGCCAGCAGCTCAGACCAGAACACTGAAGCTTTCTTT. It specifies CASSSDQNTEAFF.

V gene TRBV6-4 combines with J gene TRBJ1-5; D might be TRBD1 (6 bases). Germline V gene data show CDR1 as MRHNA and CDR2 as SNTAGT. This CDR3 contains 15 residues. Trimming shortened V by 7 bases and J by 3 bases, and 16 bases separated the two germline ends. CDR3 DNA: TGTGCCAGCACAACAGGGAGAGGGGACAATCAGCCCCAGCATTTT. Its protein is CASTTGRGDNQPQHF.

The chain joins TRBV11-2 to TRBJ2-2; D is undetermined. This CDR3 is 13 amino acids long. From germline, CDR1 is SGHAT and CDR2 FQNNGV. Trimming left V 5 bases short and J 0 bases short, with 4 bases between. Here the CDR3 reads CASSIANTGELFF. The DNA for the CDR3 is TGTGCCAGCAGCATCGCGAACACCGGGGAGCTGTTTTTT.

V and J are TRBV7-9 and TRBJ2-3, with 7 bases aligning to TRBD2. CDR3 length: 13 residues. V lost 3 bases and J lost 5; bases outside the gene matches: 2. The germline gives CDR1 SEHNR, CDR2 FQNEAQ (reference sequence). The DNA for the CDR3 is TGTGCCAGCAGCTTCGCGGGAGTAGATACGCAGTATTTT. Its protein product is CASSFAGVDTQYF.

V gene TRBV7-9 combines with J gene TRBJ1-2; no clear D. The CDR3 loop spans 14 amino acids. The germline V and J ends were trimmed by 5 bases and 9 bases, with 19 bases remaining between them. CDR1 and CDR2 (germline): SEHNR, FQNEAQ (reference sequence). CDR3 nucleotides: TGTGCCAGCAGCCTCCCTTGGATGGCTGATCGCTACACCTTC. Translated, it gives CASSLPWMADRYTF.

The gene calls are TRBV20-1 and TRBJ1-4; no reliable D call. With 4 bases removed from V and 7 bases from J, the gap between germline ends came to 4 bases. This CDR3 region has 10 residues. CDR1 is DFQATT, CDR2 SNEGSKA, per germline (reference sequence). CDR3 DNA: TGCAGTGCTATCTTTGAAAAACTGTTTTTT. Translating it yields CSAIFEKLFF.

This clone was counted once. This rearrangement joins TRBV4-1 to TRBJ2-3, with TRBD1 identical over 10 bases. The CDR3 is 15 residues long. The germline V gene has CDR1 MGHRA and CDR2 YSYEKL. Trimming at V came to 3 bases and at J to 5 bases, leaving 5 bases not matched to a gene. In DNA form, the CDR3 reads TGCGCCAGCAGCCAGACAGGGGGCGGTAGAGATACGCAGTATTTT. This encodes CASSQTGGGRDTQYF.

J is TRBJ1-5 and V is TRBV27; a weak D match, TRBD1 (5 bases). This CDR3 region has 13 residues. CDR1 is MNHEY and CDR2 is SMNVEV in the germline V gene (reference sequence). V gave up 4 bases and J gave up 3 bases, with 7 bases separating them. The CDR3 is CASSWTFNQPQHF. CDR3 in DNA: TGTGCCAGCAGTTGGACATTCAATCAGCCCCAGCATTTT.

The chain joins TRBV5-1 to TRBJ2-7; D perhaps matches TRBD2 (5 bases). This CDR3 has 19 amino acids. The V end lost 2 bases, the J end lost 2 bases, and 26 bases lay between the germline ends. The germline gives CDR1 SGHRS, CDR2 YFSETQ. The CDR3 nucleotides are TGCGCCAGCAGCTTCCTCCCGGAGGCAGTCTTCTATCCCACCTACGAGCAGTACTTC. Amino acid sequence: CASSFLPEAVFYPTYEQYF. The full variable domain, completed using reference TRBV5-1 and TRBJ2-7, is KAGVTQTPRYLIKTRGQQVTLSCSPISGHRSVSWYQQTPGQGLQFLFEYFSETQRNKGNFPGRFSGRQFSNSRSEMNVSTLELGDSALYLCASSFLPEAVFYPTYEQYFGPGTRLTVT.

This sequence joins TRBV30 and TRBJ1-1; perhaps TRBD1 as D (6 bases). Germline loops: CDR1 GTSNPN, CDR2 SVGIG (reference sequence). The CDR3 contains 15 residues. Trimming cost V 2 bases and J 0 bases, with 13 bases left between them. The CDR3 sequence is CAWSLTGTLNTEAFF. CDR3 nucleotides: TGTGCCTGGAGTCTAACCGGGACACTGAACACTGAAGCTTTCTTT.

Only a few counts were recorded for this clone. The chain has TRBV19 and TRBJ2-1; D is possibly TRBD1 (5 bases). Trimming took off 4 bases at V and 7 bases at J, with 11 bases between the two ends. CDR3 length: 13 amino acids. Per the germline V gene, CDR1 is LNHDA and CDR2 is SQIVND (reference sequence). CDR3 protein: CASSTAGRNEQFF. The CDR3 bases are TGTGCCAGTAGTACGGCAGGGCGGAATGAGCAGTTCTTC.

CDR3 residues: CASRPEGSNQPQHF. In DNA form, the CDR3 reads TGTGCCAGTAGACCCGAGGGAAGCAATCAGCCCCAGCATTTT. J is TRBJ1-5 and V is TRBV19; no reliable D call. The V end was cut by 6 bases, the J end by 1 base, with 10 bases between. The CDR3 extends over 14 amino acids. CDR1 is LNHDA, CDR2 SQIVND, per germline (reference sequence).

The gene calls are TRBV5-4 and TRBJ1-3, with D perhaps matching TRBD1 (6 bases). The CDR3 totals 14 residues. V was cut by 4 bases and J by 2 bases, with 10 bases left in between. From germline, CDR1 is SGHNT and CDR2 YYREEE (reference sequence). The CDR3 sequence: CASSVTGTGNTIYF. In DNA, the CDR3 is TGTGCCAGCAGCGTAACAGGGACTGGAAACACCATATATTTT. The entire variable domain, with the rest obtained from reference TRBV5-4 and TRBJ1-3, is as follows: ETGVTQSPTHLIKTRGQQVTLRCSSQSGHNTVSWYQQALGQGPQFIFQYYREEENGRGNFPPRFSGLQFPNYSSELNVNALELDDSALYLCASSVTGTGNTIYFGEGSWLTVV.

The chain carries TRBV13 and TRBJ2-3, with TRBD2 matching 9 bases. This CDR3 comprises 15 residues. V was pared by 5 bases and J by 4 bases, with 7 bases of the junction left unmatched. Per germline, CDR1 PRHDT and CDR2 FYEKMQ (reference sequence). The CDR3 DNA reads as TGTGCCAGCAGCCCCCATAGCGGGAGAGCAGATACGCAGTATTTT. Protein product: CASSPHSGRADTQYF. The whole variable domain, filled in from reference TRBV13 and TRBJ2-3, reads AAGVIQSPRHLIKEKRETATLKCYPIPRHDTVYWYQQGPGQDPQFLISFYEKMQSDKGSIPDRFSAQQFSDYHSELNMSSLELGDSALYFCASSPHSGRADTQYFGPGTRLTVL.

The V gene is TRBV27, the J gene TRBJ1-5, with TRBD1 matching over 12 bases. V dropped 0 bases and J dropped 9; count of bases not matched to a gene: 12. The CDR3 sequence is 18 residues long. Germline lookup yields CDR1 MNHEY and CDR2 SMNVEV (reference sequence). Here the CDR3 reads CASSLSLGTGGDFGPQHF. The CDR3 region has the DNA TGTGCCAGCAGTTTATCCCTCGGGACAGGGGGCGACTTTGGGCCCCAGCATTTT.

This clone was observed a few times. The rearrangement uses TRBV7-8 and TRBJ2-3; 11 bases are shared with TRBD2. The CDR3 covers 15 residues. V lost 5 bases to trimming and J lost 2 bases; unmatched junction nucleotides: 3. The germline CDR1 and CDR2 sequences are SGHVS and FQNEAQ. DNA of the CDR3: TGTGCCAGCAGCCGGACTAGCGGGTACACAGATACGCAGTATTTT. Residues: CASSRTSGYTDTQYF.

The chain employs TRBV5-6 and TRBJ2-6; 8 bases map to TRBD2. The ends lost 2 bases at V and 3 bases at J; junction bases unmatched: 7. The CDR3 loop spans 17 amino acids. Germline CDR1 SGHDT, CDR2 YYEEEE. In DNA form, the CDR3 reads TGTGCCAGCAGCTTAGGGCTAGCGGGTTTTGGGGCCAACGTCCTGACTTTC. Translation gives CASSLGLAGFGANVLTF.

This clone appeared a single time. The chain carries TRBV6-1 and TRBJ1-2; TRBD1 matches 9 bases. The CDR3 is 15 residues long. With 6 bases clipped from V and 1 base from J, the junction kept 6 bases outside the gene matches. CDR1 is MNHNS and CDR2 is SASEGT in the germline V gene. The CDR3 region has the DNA TGTGCCAGCAGCTTGGACAGGGGATATAACTATGGCTACACCTTC. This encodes CASSLDRGYNYGYTF.